The present T cell receptor beta chain was sequenced within a study of blood T cells in healthy people across ages. No fewer than 5.5 micrograms of total RNA were isolated from every sample. Per the germline V gene, CDR1 is DFQATT and CDR2 is SNEGSKA (reference sequence). The CDR3 is made up of 13 amino acids. Trimming took off 1 base at V and 7 bases at J, with 11 bases between the two ends. Then a second PCR, running roughly 6 to 12 cycles, was carried out with a sample-barcoded 5' primer and a J-beta primer mix. TCRdb re-derived calls from the 5' RACE reads in MiXCR, one entry per CDR3 protein. The sample lists some 1.5 million distinct CDR3 sequences; about 30% were seen once.

Sequenced material: blood. This sequence originates from a woman aged 30 to 39 in good health. J is TRBJ2-1 and V is TRBV20-1, with D maybe TRBD2 (5 bases). The CDR3 DNA reads TGCAGTGCTAGAGCGCCACTAGTTAATGAGCAGTTCTTC. This gives the protein CSARAPLVNEQFF.